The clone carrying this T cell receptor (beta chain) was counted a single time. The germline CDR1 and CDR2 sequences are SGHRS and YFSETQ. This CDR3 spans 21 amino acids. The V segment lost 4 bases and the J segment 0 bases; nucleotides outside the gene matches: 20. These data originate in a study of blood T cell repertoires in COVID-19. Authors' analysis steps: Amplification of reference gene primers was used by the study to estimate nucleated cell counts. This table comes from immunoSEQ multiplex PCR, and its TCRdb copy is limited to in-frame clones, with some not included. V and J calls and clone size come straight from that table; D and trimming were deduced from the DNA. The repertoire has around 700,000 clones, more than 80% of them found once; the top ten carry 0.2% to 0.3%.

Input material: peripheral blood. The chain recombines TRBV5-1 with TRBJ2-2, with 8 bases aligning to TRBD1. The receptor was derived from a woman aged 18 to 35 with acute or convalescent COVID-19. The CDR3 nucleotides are TGCGCCAGCAGCCCCGGACATTTAAGTGTTCAGGGGGCGTCGAACACCGGGGAGCTGTTTTTT. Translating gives CASSPGHLSVQGASNTGELFF. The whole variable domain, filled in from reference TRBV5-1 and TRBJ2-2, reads KAGVTQTPRYLIKTRGQQVTLSCSPISGHRSVSWYQQTPGQGLQFLFEYFSETQRNKGNFPGRFSGRQFSNSRSEMNVSTLELGDSALYLCASSPGHLSVQGASNTGELFFGEGSRLTVL.